These T cell receptor beta chains were read from a single sample in a study of T cell responses to AZD1222 COVID-19 vaccine. Clones were read by immunoSEQ multiplex PCR, and TCRdb kept only the in-frame ones, dropping some. The sample includes tens of thousands of clones, around 87% of them seen just once. The sequencing used peripheral blood, collected on day 0 of AZD1222 vaccination. The receptor source for this set is an adult in good health. Both conserved end residues are part of each CDR3. Fields, in order: CDR3 DNA, CDR3 protein, V gene, clone size, J gene, D gene. D genes are given only for firm matches. For some rows the clone size is stated as once, few or many, or as a class when expanded; others skip it.

cdr3_nt: TGTGCCTGCCGGGGCTCAGTGGGTAACAATGAGCAGTTCTTC
cdr3_aa: CACRGSVGNNEQFF
v_call: TRBV7-9
clone_size: -
j_call: TRBJ2-1
d_call: -

cdr3_nt: TGCAGCGCAGAAGGACAAATCGACTATGGCTACACCTTC
cdr3_aa: CSAEGQIDYGYTF
v_call: TRBV29-1
clone_size: -
j_call: TRBJ1-2
d_call: -

cdr3_nt: TGTGCCAGCAGCTTCTCCGGGACAGGGGGCTACGAGCAGTACTTC
cdr3_aa: CASSFSGTGGYEQYF
v_call: TRBV7-8
clone_size: -
j_call: TRBJ2-7
d_call: TRBD1

cdr3_nt: TGTGCCAGCAGCGCGGGACCTAACTATGGCTACACCTTC
cdr3_aa: CASSAGPNYGYTF
v_call: TRBV7-3
clone_size: -
j_call: TRBJ1-2
d_call: -

cdr3_nt: TGTGCCAGCAGTTTGGATGAAAAACTGTTTTTT
cdr3_aa: CASSLDEKLFF
v_call: TRBV12-3/TRBV12-4
clone_size: -
j_call: TRBJ1-4
d_call: -

cdr3_nt: TGTGCCAGCAGCCCCGGACTAGTGGCCAAAAACATTCAGTACTTC
cdr3_aa: CASSPGLVAKNIQYF
v_call: TRBV7-9
clone_size: -
j_call: TRBJ2-4
d_call: TRBD2

cdr3_nt: TGTGCCAGCAGTTTATGGGACAGGGCCGAGCAGTACTTC
cdr3_aa: CASSLWDRAEQYF
v_call: TRBV12-3/TRBV12-4
clone_size: -
j_call: TRBJ2-7
d_call: TRBD1

cdr3_nt: TGTGCCAGTAGTATGGGGGCATCTGGAAACACCATATATTTT
cdr3_aa: CASSMGASGNTIYF
v_call: TRBV19
clone_size: -
j_call: TRBJ1-3
d_call: -

cdr3_nt: TGTGCCTGGACCGGACAGGGGTATGAAAAACTGTTTTTT
cdr3_aa: CAWTGQGYEKLFF
v_call: TRBV30
clone_size: -
j_call: TRBJ1-4
d_call: TRBD1

cdr3_nt: TGTGCCAGCAGCCAAGAGGGAGTGGTGAATGGCTACACCTTC
cdr3_aa: CASSQEGVVNGYTF
v_call: TRBV3-1/TRBV3-2
clone_size: -
j_call: TRBJ1-2
d_call: -

cdr3_nt: TGCAGCTCTGCGGGCGAGCAGTTCTTC
cdr3_aa: CSSAGEQFF
v_call: TRBV29-1
clone_size: -
j_call: TRBJ2-1
d_call: -

cdr3_nt: TGTGCCAGTAGTATCTTCTGGGGACAGGATAGCAATCAGCCCCAGCATTTT
cdr3_aa: CASSIFWGQDSNQPQHF
v_call: TRBV19
clone_size: once
j_call: TRBJ1-5
d_call: TRBD1

cdr3_nt: TGTGCCAGCTCTCAGCGGCGGGGGCTTAATTCACCCCTCCACTTT
cdr3_aa: CASSQRRGLNSPLHF
v_call: TRBV18
clone_size: few
j_call: TRBJ1-6
d_call: -

cdr3_nt: TGTGCCTGGAGTTCCAGGGGTGTGTCACCCCTCCACTTT
cdr3_aa: CAWSSRGVSPLHF
v_call: TRBV30
clone_size: -
j_call: TRBJ1-6
d_call: -

cdr3_nt: TGTGCCACCAGCCCGTACAAGACTGCTGGCTACACCTTC
cdr3_aa: CATSPYKTAGYTF
v_call: TRBV15
clone_size: -
j_call: TRBJ1-2
d_call: -

cdr3_nt: TGTGCCAGCAGCTCAAGTTTGGTTGGTCCCCAGGGCGCCGGGGAAAAACTGTTTTTT
cdr3_aa: CASSSSLVGPQGAGEKLFF
v_call: TRBV9
clone_size: -
j_call: TRBJ1-4
d_call: -

cdr3_nt: TGTGCCAGCAGCCCCCAGACAGGGGTTTTCTACGAGCAGTACTTC
cdr3_aa: CASSPQTGVFYEQYF
v_call: TRBV11-2
clone_size: once
j_call: TRBJ2-7
d_call: TRBD1

cdr3_nt: TGTGCCAGCAGTTTAGAGCGGGGAATTGATGGCTACACCTTC
cdr3_aa: CASSLERGIDGYTF
v_call: TRBV27
clone_size: -
j_call: TRBJ1-2
d_call: -

cdr3_nt: TGTGCCAGCAGCGAAGACGAGGTCCAGCCCCAGCATTTT
cdr3_aa: CASSEDEVQPQHF
v_call: TRBV6-2/TRBV6-3
clone_size: once
j_call: TRBJ1-5
d_call: -

cdr3_nt: TGTGCCAGCAGCCAGACAGGGTCTAATTCACCCCTCCACTTT
cdr3_aa: CASSQTGSNSPLHF
v_call: TRBV3-1/TRBV3-2
clone_size: -
j_call: TRBJ1-6
d_call: TRBD1

cdr3_nt: TGCGCCAGCAGCCAAGAGATAGGGAGGAATGGCTACACCTTC
cdr3_aa: CASSQEIGRNGYTF
v_call: TRBV4-3
clone_size: -
j_call: TRBJ1-2
d_call: -

cdr3_nt: TGTGCCAGCAGTTACGAGGGGGGGAGGTTTAATGAGCAGTTCTTC
cdr3_aa: CASSYEGGRFNEQFF
v_call: TRBV6-5
clone_size: -
j_call: TRBJ2-1
d_call: -

cdr3_nt: TGTGCCAGCAGCTTACAGGTTCCTCAAGAGACCCAGTACTTC
cdr3_aa: CASSLQVPQETQYF
v_call: TRBV7-9
clone_size: -
j_call: TRBJ2-5
d_call: -

cdr3_nt: TGCGCCAGCAGGGACGGACAGGCCCGCACCGGGGAGCTGTTTTTT
cdr3_aa: CASRDGQARTGELFF
v_call: TRBV5-1
clone_size: many
j_call: TRBJ2-2
d_call: TRBD1

cdr3_nt: TGTGCCAGCTCCATTTCTCTCGGCTACACCTTC
cdr3_aa: CASSISLGYTF
v_call: TRBV28
clone_size: few
j_call: TRBJ1-2
d_call: -

cdr3_nt: TGTGCCAGCAGCTTCACTCCTGGCTCCTACGAGCAGTACTTC
cdr3_aa: CASSFTPGSYEQYF
v_call: TRBV7-2
clone_size: -
j_call: TRBJ2-7
d_call: -

cdr3_nt: TGTGCCAGCAGAAGCCCGACTAGGGGACCCCACGAGCAGTACTTC
cdr3_aa: CASRSPTRGPHEQYF
v_call: TRBV7-2
clone_size: -
j_call: TRBJ2-7
d_call: -

cdr3_nt: TGCGCCAGCAGCCACAGGGTACTCGACACTGAAGCTTTCTTT
cdr3_aa: CASSHRVLDTEAFF
v_call: TRBV4-1
clone_size: -
j_call: TRBJ1-1
d_call: -

cdr3_nt: TGTGCCAGCAGTGTTGGGATAGGGGAGCTGTTTTTT
cdr3_aa: CASSVGIGELFF
v_call: TRBV27
clone_size: -
j_call: TRBJ2-2
d_call: -

cdr3_nt: TGCGCCAGCAGCCCAGGGGGCGCTTATGGCTACACCTTC
cdr3_aa: CASSPGGAYGYTF
v_call: TRBV4-1
clone_size: -
j_call: TRBJ1-2
d_call: TRBD1

cdr3_nt: TGTGCCAGCCCGGGGACTAGCGGGGCCACTAGCACAGATACGCAGTATTTT
cdr3_aa: CASPGTSGATSTDTQYF
v_call: TRBV2
clone_size: -
j_call: TRBJ2-3
d_call: TRBD2

cdr3_nt: TGCGCCAGCAGCCAAGTGCAGGGGGCTAGAGACGAGCAGTACTTC
cdr3_aa: CASSQVQGARDEQYF
v_call: TRBV4-1
clone_size: -
j_call: TRBJ2-7
d_call: TRBD1

cdr3_nt: TGTGCCAGCAGTTTATTGGGCCAGACTGAAGCTTTCTTT
cdr3_aa: CASSLLGQTEAFF
v_call: TRBV27
clone_size: -
j_call: TRBJ1-1
d_call: -

cdr3_nt: TGTGCCAGTAGTACCGAGACAGGGAGAGCTTTCTTT
cdr3_aa: CASSTETGRAFF
v_call: TRBV19
clone_size: -
j_call: TRBJ1-1
d_call: TRBD1

cdr3_nt: TGTGCCACGGCAGGGGGTCTAATTTATAGCAATCAGCCCCAGCATTTT
cdr3_aa: CATAGGLIYSNQPQHF
v_call: TRBV6-6
clone_size: -
j_call: TRBJ1-5
d_call: TRBD1

cdr3_nt: TGTGCCAGCAGTGAACCGGGGAATGCCTATAATTCACCCCTCCACTTT
cdr3_aa: CASSEPGNAYNSPLHF
v_call: TRBV25-1
clone_size: once
j_call: TRBJ1-6
d_call: -

cdr3_nt: TGTGCCAGTAGTTCCGGGACACCACATACTAACACTGAAGCTTTCTTT
cdr3_aa: CASSSGTPHTNTEAFF
v_call: TRBV19
clone_size: -
j_call: TRBJ1-1
d_call: -

cdr3_nt: TGTGCCAGCAGGTTATCCCCCGGGACGTCGGGTCAGCCCCAGCATTTT
cdr3_aa: CASRLSPGTSGQPQHF
v_call: TRBV5-5
clone_size: -
j_call: TRBJ1-5
d_call: -

cdr3_nt: TGTGCCAGTAAACCGGGTACCCCTAACGAGCAGTACTTC
cdr3_aa: CASKPGTPNEQYF
v_call: TRBV5-8
clone_size: -
j_call: TRBJ2-7
d_call: -

cdr3_nt: TGTGCCAGCAGCTTGTTAGGGGGCGAAATGAGCAATCAGCCCCAGCATTTT
cdr3_aa: CASSLLGGEMSNQPQHF
v_call: TRBV5-5
clone_size: once
j_call: TRBJ1-5
d_call: TRBD1

cdr3_nt: TGCGCCAGCAGCTTGGCCGGAACGGGGGCTTTTGGAAACACCATATATTTT
cdr3_aa: CASSLAGTGAFGNTIYF
v_call: TRBV5-1
clone_size: -
j_call: TRBJ1-3
d_call: -

cdr3_nt: TGTGCCAGCAGCTTTGGTTCGGGTACTGAAGCTTTCTTT
cdr3_aa: CASSFGSGTEAFF
v_call: TRBV7-2
clone_size: -
j_call: TRBJ1-1
d_call: -

cdr3_nt: TGTGCCAGCACCTTGGACAGTAAAGCTTTCTTT
cdr3_aa: CASTLDSKAFF
v_call: TRBV2
clone_size: -
j_call: TRBJ1-1
d_call: -

cdr3_nt: TGTGCCAGCAGCCCCGGACCTGTTGAGCAGTACTTC
cdr3_aa: CASSPGPVEQYF
v_call: TRBV5-6
clone_size: -
j_call: TRBJ2-7
d_call: -

cdr3_nt: TGTGCCAGCAGAAGACAGGAAAATCAGCCCCAGCATTTT
cdr3_aa: CASRRQENQPQHF
v_call: TRBV12-3/TRBV12-4
clone_size: -
j_call: TRBJ1-5
d_call: -

cdr3_nt: TGTGCCAGCAGCTTCCCGGGACAGGGATCCTACGAGCAGTACTTC
cdr3_aa: CASSFPGQGSYEQYF
v_call: TRBV7-2
clone_size: -
j_call: TRBJ2-7
d_call: TRBD1

cdr3_nt: TGCGCCAGCAGCATAACGGCCCAGGGGAACTACGAGCAGTACTTC
cdr3_aa: CASSITAQGNYEQYF
v_call: TRBV5-1
clone_size: -
j_call: TRBJ2-7
d_call: -

cdr3_nt: TGCGCCAGCAGCTTGGCCTCCCCGACAGGCACAGATACGCAGTATTTT
cdr3_aa: CASSLASPTGTDTQYF
v_call: TRBV5-1
clone_size: -
j_call: TRBJ2-3
d_call: -

cdr3_nt: TGCGCCAGCAGCTCGACCCTGACAGGGAATGAGCAGTTCTTC
cdr3_aa: CASSSTLTGNEQFF
v_call: TRBV5-1
clone_size: -
j_call: TRBJ2-1
d_call: TRBD1

cdr3_nt: TGTGCCAGCAAACGAACCGGAGGAGGCACTGAAGCTTTCTTT
cdr3_aa: CASKRTGGGTEAFF
v_call: TRBV27
clone_size: once
j_call: TRBJ1-1
d_call: -

cdr3_nt: TGCGCCAGCAGCCAAGACAGGACAGGGAATGAAAAACTGTTTTTT
cdr3_aa: CASSQDRTGNEKLFF
v_call: TRBV4-3
clone_size: -
j_call: TRBJ1-4
d_call: TRBD1

cdr3_nt: TGTGCCAGCAGCTTTATTGATTTAGAGACCCAGTACTTC
cdr3_aa: CASSFIDLETQYF
v_call: TRBV7-9
clone_size: -
j_call: TRBJ2-5
d_call: -

cdr3_nt: TGTGCCAGCAATAGCTGGTCGGGTGAGCAGTTCTTC
cdr3_aa: CASNSWSGEQFF
v_call: TRBV25-1
clone_size: -
j_call: TRBJ2-1
d_call: -

cdr3_nt: TGTGCCAGCAGCGCAGGGACATATGGCTACACCTTC
cdr3_aa: CASSAGTYGYTF
v_call: TRBV12-3/TRBV12-4
clone_size: -
j_call: TRBJ1-2
d_call: -

cdr3_nt: TGCCCCAAGGGAGGGACGACACATTCCTATGGCTACACCTTC
cdr3_aa: CPKGGTTHSYGYTF
v_call: TRBV23-1
clone_size: few
j_call: TRBJ1-2
d_call: -

cdr3_nt: TGTGCCAGCAGCTTAGGAAGTTCCGACACTGAAGCTTTCTTT
cdr3_aa: CASSLGSSDTEAFF
v_call: TRBV11-2
clone_size: -
j_call: TRBJ1-1
d_call: -

cdr3_nt: TGTGCCAGCAGTTACTCGAGTGGCGGTCCTGGAAACACCATATATTTT
cdr3_aa: CASSYSSGGPGNTIYF
v_call: TRBV6-5
clone_size: few
j_call: TRBJ1-3
d_call: -